This is a list of T cell receptor beta chains from one sample in a study of identical twins. TCRdb recomputed calls from the 5' RACE reads with MiXCR, one row per CDR3 protein. The table lists roughly 690,000 distinct CDR3 sequences, approximately 6% of them singletons, with roughly 2% in the top ten. Sequenced sample: naive T cells sorted from blood. The receptors shown here come from a man in his late teens or twenties in good health. Each CDR3 is given with its conserved first and last residue. Each record gives: clone size, V gene, J gene, D gene, CDR3 DNA, CDR3 protein. The D gene is left open where the match is weak. Size tells how often a clone was seen (once, few, many) or the class of an expanded clone, and some rows leave it out.

few	TRBV9	TRBJ2-1	.	TGTGCCAGCAGCCCCCTAGGCGCGGCTAACTACAATGAGCAGTTCTTC	CASSPLGAANYNEQFF
many	TRBV20-1	TRBJ2-1	.	TGCAGTGCTAAGTCCTACAATGAGCAGTTCTTC	CSAKSYNEQFF
many	TRBV11-3	TRBJ2-1	.	TGTGCCAGCAGAGGGGGTGGCGGGAGTCCCTACAATGAGCAGTTCTTC	CASRGGGGSPYNEQFF
.	TRBV6-5	TRBJ2-3	.	TGTGCCAGCAGTTACTCGCAGGGATCAGATACGCAGTATTTT	CASSYSQGSDTQYF
many	TRBV27	TRBJ2-7	.	TGTGCCAGCAGTTTGGTACAGTCCGCCTACGAGCAGTACTTC	CASSLVQSAYEQYF
few	TRBV11-3	TRBJ2-1	.	TGTGCCAGCAGCGAAGGACTCCACAATGAGCAGTTCTTC	CASSEGLHNEQFF
many	TRBV7-6	TRBJ2-3	.	TGTGCCAGCAGCTTTTCAGGGAGAATGGATACGCAGTATTTT	CASSFSGRMDTQYF
many	TRBV5-6	TRBJ2-1	.	TGTGCCAGCAGCTTGGTGTGGAGCTCCTACAATGAGCAGTTCTTC	CASSLVWSSYNEQFF
many	TRBV5-5	TRBJ2-1	.	TGTGCCAGCGGTTCTCTGAGCTACAATGAGCAGTTCTTC	CASGSLSYNEQFF
many	TRBV20-1	TRBJ2-3	TRBD2	TGCAGCACCCGGACTAGCGGGAGGACCACAGATACGCAGTATTTT	CSTRTSGRTTDTQYF
many	TRBV15	TRBJ2-7	TRBD2	TGTGCCACCAGCAGAGATAAGGCGGGAGGTCGAGAGCAGTACTTC	CATSRDKAGGREQYF
many	TRBV10-3	TRBJ1-4	.	TGTGCCATCAGTGAGTCGAAACAGGGAGGGGAAAAACTGTTTTTT	CAISESKQGGEKLFF
many	TRBV12-3/TRBV12-4	TRBJ2-6	.	TGTGCCAGCAGTTGGGGGGGCTCGGCTGGGGCCAACGTCCTGACTTTC	CASSWGGSAGANVLTF
.	TRBV30	TRBJ2-1	.	TGTGCCTGGAGTGTACAGGGTGAACGGCAGTTCTTC	CAWSVQGERQFF
many	TRBV15	TRBJ2-1	TRBD1	TGTGCCACCAGGGACAGGAGATACAATGAGCAGTTCTTC	CATRDRRYNEQFF
.	TRBV27	TRBJ2-1	.	TGTGCCAGCAGTTTCACCAGGGGACCCTACAATGAGCAGTTCTTC	CASSFTRGPYNEQFF
many	TRBV20-1	TRBJ2-7	TRBD1	TGCAGTGCCCAAGGTGAAGAGGGGGCGTACGAGCAGTACTTC	CSAQGEEGAYEQYF
many	TRBV4-2	TRBJ2-3	TRBD2	TGTGCCAGCACCCACGACGGGGGGGCTAGCACAGATACGCAGTATTTT	CASTHDGGASTDTQYF
few	TRBV9	TRBJ2-3	.	TGTGCCAGCAGCGAGGCGGTCACAGATACGCAGTATTTT	CASSEAVTDTQYF
few	TRBV30	TRBJ1-1	TRBD1	TGTGCCTGGAGTGACAGGGGGTACACTGAAGCTTTCTTT	CAWSDRGYTEAFF
many	TRBV4-3	TRBJ1-4	.	TGCGCCAGCAGCCAAGAGAAGGGGGAAAAACTGTTTTTT	CASSQEKGEKLFF
few	TRBV7-6	TRBJ2-2	TRBD2	TGTGCCAGCAGCTTAGATTTGCGGACTAGACACACCGGGGAGCTGTTTTTT	CASSLDLRTRHTGELFF
many	TRBV7-2	TRBJ1-5	.	TGTGCCAGCAGCTCGGACCGGGGAGCTAATCAGCCCCAGCATTTT	CASSSDRGANQPQHF
many	TRBV6-5	TRBJ1-6	.	TGTGCCAGCAGTTATCGAAGCACACCCCTCCACTTT	CASSYRSTPLHF
few	TRBV2	TRBJ2-1	TRBD1	TGTGCCAGCATCGGGGACAGGTTCTACAATGAGCAGTTCTTC	CASIGDRFYNEQFF
.	TRBV27	TRBJ2-2	TRBD2	TGTGCCAGCAGTTGGGCCGGGAGCGGGGCGAACACCGGGGAGCTGTTTTTT	CASSWAGSGANTGELFF
many	TRBV29-1	TRBJ1-1	TRBD1	TGCAGCGTAACGGACAGGGGGTTGAACACTGAAGCTTTCTTT	CSVTDRGLNTEAFF
many	TRBV12-3/TRBV12-4	TRBJ2-1	.	TGTGCCAGCAGTTGGCGGGGCTACAATGAGCAGTTCTTC	CASSWRGYNEQFF
many	TRBV7-2	TRBJ2-2	.	TGTGCCAGCAGCACCCTCTTGGGTACCGGGGAGCTGTTTTTT	CASSTLLGTGELFF
many	TRBV29-1	TRBJ1-1	TRBD1	TGCAGCGTTGGGACAGGGGGCTTTACTTTCTTT	CSVGTGGFTFF
few	TRBV5-1	TRBJ2-1	.	TGCGCCAGCAGCTTGGGGGCAGAAGGCAATGAGCAGTTCTTC	CASSLGAEGNEQFF
.	TRBV7-2	TRBJ1-6	.	TGTGCCAGCAGCTGGAAGGACGCCGGTTCACCCCTCCTCTTT	CASSWKDAGSPLLF
many	TRBV20-1	TRBJ1-5	.	TGCAGTGCCCCCGTGGGGGGTGGTCAGCCCCAGCATTTT	CSAPVGGGQPQHF